This T cell receptor beta chain was recovered during a study of cytomegalovirus exposure and HLA in healthy donors. Germline-derived CDR1 and CDR2 are SEHNR and FQNEAQ (reference sequence). V lost 1 base, J lost 4 bases, and 3 bases stayed unmatched. This CDR3 has 14 amino acids. The table came from immunoSEQ multiplex PCR; TCRdb's copy has only in-frame clones and leaves some out. The sample records about 360,000 clones, about nine tenths being singletons. This clone was counted a few times. What it recognizes is unknown. Study results and caveats: Researchers catalogued some 160 TCR beta chains as cytomegalovirus-associated. Reportedly, cytomegalovirus status was diagnosed with high sensitivity and specificity.

This chain connects TRBV7-9 to TRBJ1-2, with TRBD1 identical over 7 bases. This TCR was recovered from a woman between 18 and 29 years old in good health and CMV-seronegative. The specimen was PBMCs. The CDR3 is CASSLEAGGYGYTF. The CDR3 nucleotides are TGTGCCAGCAGCTTAGAGGCAGGGGGCTATGGCTACACCTTC.